One and the same sample provided the 5 T cell receptor beta chains below, sequenced in a study of blood T cells in healthy people across ages. It was with a sample-barcoded 5' primer and a J-beta primer mix that a second PCR of roughly 6 to 11 cycles was run. Using its own MiXCR run on the 5' RACE reads, TCRdb lists one record per CDR3 protein. Altogether hundreds of thousands of distinct CDR3 sequences are present, 58% being singletons, with the ten largest covering around 22%. What was sequenced was blood. The source of these receptors is a man aged 30 to 45 in good health.

The CDR3, as DNA: TGTGCCAGCAGTCTCTCCCGAACGAGCACCTACAATGAGCAGTTCTTC. Its protein is CASSLSRTSTYNEQFF. V usage is TRBV12-3 or TRBV12-4 and J usage is TRBJ2-1; D is ambiguous. V was trimmed by 5 bases and J by 2 bases, leaving 16 bases between them. The CDR3 runs 16 residues.

The chain has TRBV7-2 and TRBJ2-5, with unresolved D. V was shortened by 1 base and J by 5 bases, with 17 bases between the two germline ends. The CDR3 runs 16 residues. Germline V gives CDR1 SGHTA, CDR2 FQGNSA. The CDR3 nucleotides read TGTGCCAGCAGCTTAGTAGGTCGGCAGCCCGAGGAGACCCAGTACTTC. Translated, it gives CASSLVGRQPEETQYF. Filled out from reference TRBV7-2 and TRBJ2-5, the complete variable domain reads GAGVSQSPSNKVTEKGKDVELRCDPISGHTALYWYRQSLGQGLEFLIYFQGNSAPDKSGLPSDRFSAERTGGSVSTLTIQRTQQEDSAVYLCASSLVGRQPEETQYFGPGTRLLVL.

This chain uses TRBV14 with TRBJ1-2; D is perhaps TRBD1 (6 bases). The germline V and J ends were trimmed by 3 bases and 4 bases, with 15 bases remaining between them. The CDR3 loop spans 15 amino acids. CDR1 is SGHDN and CDR2 is FVKESK in the germline V gene. The DNA for the CDR3 is TGTGCCAGCAGCCAGGGGTGGGGGCCTTCCTATGGCTACACCTTC. This translates into CASSQGWGPSYGYTF.

This clonotype has a single count. This CDR3 reads CASSGSDRLYGYTF. CDR3 sequence (DNA): TGCGCCAGCAGCGGGTCGGACAGGCTCTATGGCTACACCTTC. The chain recombines TRBV5-1 with TRBJ1-2; 7 nucleotides line up with TRBD1. V shed 4 bases and J 4 bases; nucleotides not matched to a gene: 7. The germline gives CDR1 SGHRS, CDR2 YFSETQ. The CDR3 spans 14 residues.

The chain carries TRBV5-1 and TRBJ2-3; TRBD2 is a possible D gene (6 bases). Germline V CDR1 and CDR2: SGHRS, YFSETQ. There are 15 residues in the CDR3. Between the trimmed V and J ends, which lost 4 bases and 5 bases, there was a span of 17 bases. The CDR3: CASSTGAGFEDTQYF. The CDR3 DNA follows: TGCGCCAGCAGCACCGGGGCGGGGTTTGAAGATACGCAGTATTTT.